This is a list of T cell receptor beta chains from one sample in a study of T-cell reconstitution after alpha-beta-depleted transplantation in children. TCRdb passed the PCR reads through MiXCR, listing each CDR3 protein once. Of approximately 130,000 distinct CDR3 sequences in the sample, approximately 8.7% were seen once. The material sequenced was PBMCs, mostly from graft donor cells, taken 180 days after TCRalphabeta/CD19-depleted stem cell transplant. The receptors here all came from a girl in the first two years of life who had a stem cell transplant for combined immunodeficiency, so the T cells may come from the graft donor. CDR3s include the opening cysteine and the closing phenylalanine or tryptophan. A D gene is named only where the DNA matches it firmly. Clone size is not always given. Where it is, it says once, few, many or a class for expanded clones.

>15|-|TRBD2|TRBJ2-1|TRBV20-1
CSASRAGSSYNEQFF
TGCAGTGCCAGCCGAGCGGGGAGCTCCTACAATGAGCAGTTCTTC
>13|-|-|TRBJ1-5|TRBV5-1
CASSFRPAGPQHF
TGCGCCAGCAGCTTCAGGCCCGCGGGGCCCCAGCATTTT
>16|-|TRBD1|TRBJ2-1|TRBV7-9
CASSTGQGLSYNEQFF
TGTGCCAGCAGCACAGGACAGGGACTCTCCTACAATGAGCAGTTCTTC
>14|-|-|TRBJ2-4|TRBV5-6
CASSLVGRKNIQYF
TGTGCCAGCAGCTTGGTTGGCAGAAAAAACATTCAGTACTTC
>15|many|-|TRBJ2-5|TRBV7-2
CASSLFGGAGETQYF
TGTGCCAGCAGCTTGTTTGGGGGGGCGGGAGAGACCCAGTACTTC
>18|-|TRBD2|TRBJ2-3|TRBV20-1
CRAQASEGGSVGTDTQYF
TGCAGGGCCCAGGCTTCCGAGGGCGGGAGTGTGGGCACAGATACGCAGTATTTT
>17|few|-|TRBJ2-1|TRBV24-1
CATSDFGGTERFNEQFF
TGTGCCACCAGTGATTTTGGCGGGACAGAGAGATTCAATGAGCAGTTCTTC
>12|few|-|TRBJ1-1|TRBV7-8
CASSFTSTEAFF
TGTGCCAGCAGCTTCACGAGCACTGAAGCTTTCTTT
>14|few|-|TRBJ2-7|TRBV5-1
CASSPQTVSYEQYF
TGCGCCAGCAGCCCCCAGACAGTCTCCTACGAGCAGTACTTC
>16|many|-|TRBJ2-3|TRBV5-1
CASTSLLGGSTDTQYF
TGCGCCAGCACCTCTCTCCTCGGGGGAAGCACAGATACGCAGTATTTT
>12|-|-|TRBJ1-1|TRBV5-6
CASSFTNTEAFF
TGTGCCAGCAGCTTCACGAACACTGAAGCTTTCTTT
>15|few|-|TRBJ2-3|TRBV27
CASSLLLARTDTQYF
TGTGCCAGCAGTTTATTACTAGCCCGCACAGATACGCAGTATTTT
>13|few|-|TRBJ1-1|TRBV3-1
CASSQGAATEAFF
TGTGCCAGCAGCCAAGGGGCAGCAACTGAAGCTTTCTTT
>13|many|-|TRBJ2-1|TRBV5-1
CASSFTLGTPQFF
TGCGCCAGCAGCTTCACCCTCGGGACACCCCAGTTCTTC
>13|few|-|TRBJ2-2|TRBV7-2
CASSGFTGGELFF
TGTGCCAGCAGCGGATTCACAGGCGGGGAGCTGTTTTTT
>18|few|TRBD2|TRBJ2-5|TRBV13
CASSPFRGLAGEQETQYF
TGTGCCAGCAGCCCTTTTCGGGGGCTAGCGGGAGAGCAAGAGACCCAGTACTTC
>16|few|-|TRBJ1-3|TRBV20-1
CSALTDPDRTGNTIYF
TGCAGTGCCCTAACGGACCCCGACAGAACTGGAAACACCATATATTTT
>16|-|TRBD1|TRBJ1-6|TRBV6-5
CASSSPGQARNSPLHF
TGTGCCAGCAGTTCCCCCGGACAGGCCAGAAATTCACCCCTCCACTTT
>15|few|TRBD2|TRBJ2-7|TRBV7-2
CASSRTSGSSYEQYF
TGTGCCAGCAGCCGGACTAGCGGGAGCTCCTACGAGCAGTACTTC
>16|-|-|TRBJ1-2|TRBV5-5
CASTSRAIGFNYGYTF
TGTGCCAGCACCTCCAGGGCTATAGGGTTTAACTATGGCTACACCTTC
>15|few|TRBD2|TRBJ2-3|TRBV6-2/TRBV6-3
CASSYGTSGADTQYF
TGTGCCAGCAGTTACGGGACTAGCGGAGCAGATACGCAGTATTTT
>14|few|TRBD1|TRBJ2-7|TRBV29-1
CSVERGQGANEQYF
TGCAGCGTTGAAAGGGGTCAGGGGGCTAACGAGCAGTACTTC
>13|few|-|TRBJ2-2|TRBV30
CAWSGSIGGELFF
TGTGCCTGGAGTGGGTCTATTGGCGGGGAGCTGTTTTTT
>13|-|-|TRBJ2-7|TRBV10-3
CAISETDSYEQYF
TGTGCCATCAGTGAGACGGACAGCTACGAGCAGTACTTC
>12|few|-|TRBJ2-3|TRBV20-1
CSARDHRVTQYF
TGCAGTGCTAGAGATCACAGGGTTACGCAGTATTTT
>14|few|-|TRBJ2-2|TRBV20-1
CSALVGPTTGELFF
TGCAGTGCTCTCGTAGGCCCTACCACCGGGGAGCTGTTTTTT
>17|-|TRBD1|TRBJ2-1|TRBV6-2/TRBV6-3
CASSYSGSQGAGNEQFF
TGTGCCAGCAGTTACTCGGGCTCACAGGGGGCGGGAAATGAGCAGTTCTTC
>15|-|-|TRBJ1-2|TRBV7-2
CASSPPLYETKGYTF
TGTGCCAGCAGCCCACCCCTCTACGAGACGAAAGGCTACACCTTC
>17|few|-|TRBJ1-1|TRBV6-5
CASSSLGVAGGNTEAFF
TGTGCCAGCAGTTCCCTCGGGGTCGCAGGAGGTAACACTGAAGCTTTCTTT
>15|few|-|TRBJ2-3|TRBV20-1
CSAKTDKHRTDTQYF
TGCAGTGCTAAAACGGACAAACACCGCACAGATACGCAGTATTTT
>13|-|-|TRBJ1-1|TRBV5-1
CASSMDPNTEAFF
TGCGCCAGCAGCATGGACCCGAACACTGAAGCTTTCTTT
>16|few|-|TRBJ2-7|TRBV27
CASSPAWGASSYEQYF
TGTGCCAGCAGTCCCGCATGGGGCGCGTCCTCCTACGAGCAGTACTTC
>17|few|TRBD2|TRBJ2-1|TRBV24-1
CATSPYPALTSGNEQFF
TGTGCCACCAGTCCATACCCAGCCTTGACTAGCGGCAATGAGCAGTTCTTC
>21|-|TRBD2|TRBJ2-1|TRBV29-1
CSVVVRGSYGWREGLYNEQFF
TGCAGCGTTGTTGTTAGAGGGTCGTATGGCTGGCGGGAGGGCCTGTACAATGAGCAGTTCTTC
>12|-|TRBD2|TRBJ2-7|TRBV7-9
CASSSSGAVKDF
TGTGCCAGCAGCTCTAGCGGGGCCGTGAAGGACTTC
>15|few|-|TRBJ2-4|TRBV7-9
CASSLHGTAKNIQYF
TGTGCCAGCAGCTTACATGGGACAGCCAAAAACATTCAGTACTTC
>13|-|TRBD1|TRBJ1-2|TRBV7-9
CASSLGDRAGYTF
TGTGCCAGCAGCTTGGGGGACAGGGCTGGCTACACCTTC
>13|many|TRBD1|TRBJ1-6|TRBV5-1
CASSVTGDSPLHF
TGCGCCAGCAGCGTGACAGGGGATTCACCCCTCCACTTT
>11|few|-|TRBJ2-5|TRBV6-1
CASKPGETQYF
TGTGCCAGCAAGCCCGGGGAGACCCAGTACTTC
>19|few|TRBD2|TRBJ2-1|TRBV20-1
CSARDWTGTGLAGGLEQFF
TGCAGTGCTAGAGATTGGACTGGAACGGGACTAGCGGGGGGGCTTGAGCAGTTCTTC
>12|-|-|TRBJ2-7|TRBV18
CASSPMGYEQYF
TGTGCCAGCTCACCAATGGGCTACGAGCAGTACTTC
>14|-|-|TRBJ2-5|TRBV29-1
CSVVGQGGTETQYF
TGCAGCGTTGTTGGTCAGGGGGGGACAGAGACCCAGTACTTC
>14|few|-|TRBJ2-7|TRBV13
CASSSFGSSYEQYF
TGTGCCAGCAGCTCCTTCGGCTCCTCCTACGAGCAGTACTTC
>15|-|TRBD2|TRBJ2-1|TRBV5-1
CASSLGEGPYNEQFF
TGCGCCAGCAGCTTGGGGGAGGGCCCCTACAATGAGCAGTTCTTC
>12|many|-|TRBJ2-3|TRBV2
CASSDGTDTQYF
TGTGCCAGCAGTGATGGCACAGATACGCAGTATTTT
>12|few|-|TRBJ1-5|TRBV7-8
CASSLDRAPQHF
TGTGCCAGCAGCTTAGACAGGGCCCCCCAGCATTTT
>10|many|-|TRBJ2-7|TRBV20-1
CSARVREQYF
TGCAGTGCTAGAGTCAGGGAGCAGTACTTC
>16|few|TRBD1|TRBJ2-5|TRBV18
CASSPELQGVGETQYF
TGTGCCAGCTCACCAGAATTGCAGGGGGTTGGAGAGACCCAGTACTTC
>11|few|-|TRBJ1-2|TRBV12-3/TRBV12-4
CASRRGGGYTF
TGTGCCAGCAGACGGGGTGGCGGCTACACCTTC
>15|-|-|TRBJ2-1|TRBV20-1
CSARDPGSGYNEQFF
TGCAGTGCTAGAGATCCGGGGTCGGGATACAATGAGCAGTTCTTC
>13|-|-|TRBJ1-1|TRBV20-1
CSARAGLDTEAFF
TGCAGTGCTAGAGCGGGGCTCGACACTGAAGCTTTCTTT
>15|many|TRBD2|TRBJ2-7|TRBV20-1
CSAASGRSSSYEQYF
TGCAGTGCGGCTAGCGGGAGGTCAAGCTCCTACGAGCAGTACTTC
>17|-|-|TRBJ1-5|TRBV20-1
CSARPNRDLGANQPQHF
TGCAGTGCCCGACCAAACCGGGACCTGGGGGCGAATCAGCCCCAGCATTTT
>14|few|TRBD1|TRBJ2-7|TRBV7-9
CASSSGTGGDEQYF
TGTGCCAGCAGCTCCGGGACAGGGGGCGACGAGCAGTACTTC
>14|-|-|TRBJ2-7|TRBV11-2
CASSLPLSVYEQYF
TGTGCCAGCAGCTTACCCCTCTCGGTGTACGAGCAGTACTTC
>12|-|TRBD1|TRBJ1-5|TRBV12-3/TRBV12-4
CASRTGQGFTHF
TGTGCCAGCAGAACGGGACAGGGGTTCACACATTTT
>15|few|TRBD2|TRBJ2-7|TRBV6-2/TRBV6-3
CASSYGAGVSNEQYF
TGTGCCAGCAGTTACGGTGCGGGAGTTAGTAACGAGCAGTACTTC